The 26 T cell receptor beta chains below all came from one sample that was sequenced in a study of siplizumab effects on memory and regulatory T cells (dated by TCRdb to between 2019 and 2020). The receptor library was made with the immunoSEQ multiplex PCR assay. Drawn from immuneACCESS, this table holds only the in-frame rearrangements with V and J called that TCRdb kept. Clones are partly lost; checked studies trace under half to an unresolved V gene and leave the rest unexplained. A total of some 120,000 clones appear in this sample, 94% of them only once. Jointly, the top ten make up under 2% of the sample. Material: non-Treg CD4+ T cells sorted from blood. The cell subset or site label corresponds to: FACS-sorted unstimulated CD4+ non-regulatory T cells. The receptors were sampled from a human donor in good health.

The CDR3 coding sequence is TGTGCCAGCAGCAGGATGGATACGCAGTATTTT. Protein sequence: CASSRMDTQYF. The V call is TRBV4-2, the J call TRBJ2-3; D call uncertain. The CDR3 contains 11 residues. V was shortened by 5 bases and J by 6 bases, with 6 bases between the two germline ends. Germline V gene lookup returns CDR1 LGHNA and CDR2 YNFKEQ.

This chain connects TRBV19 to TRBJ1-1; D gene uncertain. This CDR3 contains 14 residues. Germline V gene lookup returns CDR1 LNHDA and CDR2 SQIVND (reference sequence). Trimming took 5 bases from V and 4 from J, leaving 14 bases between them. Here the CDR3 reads CASSAGLLSTEAFF. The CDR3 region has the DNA TGTGCCAGTAGTGCCGGACTGTTGAGCACTGAAGCTTTCTTT.

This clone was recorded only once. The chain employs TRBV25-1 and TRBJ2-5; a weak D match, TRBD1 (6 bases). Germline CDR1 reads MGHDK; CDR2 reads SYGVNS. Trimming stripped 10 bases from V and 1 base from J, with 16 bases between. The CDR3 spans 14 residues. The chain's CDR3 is CATSDRNIQETQYF. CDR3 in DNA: TGTGCCACCTCGGACAGAAATATCCAAGAGACCCAGTACTTC.

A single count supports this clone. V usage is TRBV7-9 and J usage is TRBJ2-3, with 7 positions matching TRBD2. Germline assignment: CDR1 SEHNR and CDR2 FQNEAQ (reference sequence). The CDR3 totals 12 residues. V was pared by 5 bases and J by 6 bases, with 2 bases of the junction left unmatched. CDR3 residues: CASSQAGDTQYF. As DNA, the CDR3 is TGTGCCAGCAGCCAAGCGGGGGATACGCAGTATTTT. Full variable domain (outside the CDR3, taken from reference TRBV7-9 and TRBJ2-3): DTGVSQNPRHKITKRGQNVTFRCDPISEHNRLYWYRQTLGQGPEFLTYFQNEAQLEKSRLLSDRFSAERPKGSFSTLEIQRTEQGDSAMYLCASSQAGDTQYFGPGTRLTVL.

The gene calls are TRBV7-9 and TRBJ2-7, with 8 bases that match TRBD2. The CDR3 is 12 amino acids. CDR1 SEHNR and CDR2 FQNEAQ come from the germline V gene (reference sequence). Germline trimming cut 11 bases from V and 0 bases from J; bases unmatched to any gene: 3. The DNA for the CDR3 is TGTGCCGGGAGCGGGAGCTCCTACGAGCAGTACTTC. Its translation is CAGSGSSYEQYF.

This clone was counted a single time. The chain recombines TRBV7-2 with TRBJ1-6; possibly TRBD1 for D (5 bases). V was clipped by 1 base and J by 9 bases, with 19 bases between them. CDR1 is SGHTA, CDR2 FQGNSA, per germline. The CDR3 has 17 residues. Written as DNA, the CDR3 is TGTGCCAGCAGCTTAGGGCCTATGACCGGGACGGGTTCACCCCTCCACTTT. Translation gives CASSLGPMTGTGSPLHF.

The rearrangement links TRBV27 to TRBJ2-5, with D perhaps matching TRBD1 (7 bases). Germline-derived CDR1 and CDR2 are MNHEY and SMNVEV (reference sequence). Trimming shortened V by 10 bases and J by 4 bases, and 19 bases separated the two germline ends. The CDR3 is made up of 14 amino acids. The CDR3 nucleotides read TGTGCCACAGGAGGGGGCAGGAGTCTAGAGACCCAGTACTTC. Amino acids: CATGGGRSLETQYF.

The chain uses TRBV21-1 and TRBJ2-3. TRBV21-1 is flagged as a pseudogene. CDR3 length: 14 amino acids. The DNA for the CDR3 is TGTGCCAGCGGGTTTGTTTGCAGCACAGATACGCAGTATTTT. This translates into CASGFVCSTDTQYF.

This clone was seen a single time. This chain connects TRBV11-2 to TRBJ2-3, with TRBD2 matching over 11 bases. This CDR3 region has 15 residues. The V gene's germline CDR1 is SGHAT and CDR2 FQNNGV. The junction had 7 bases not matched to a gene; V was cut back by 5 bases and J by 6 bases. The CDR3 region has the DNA TGTGCCAGCAGCAAGGGACTAGCGGAGCTCGATACGCAGTATTTT. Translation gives CASSKGLAELDTQYF.

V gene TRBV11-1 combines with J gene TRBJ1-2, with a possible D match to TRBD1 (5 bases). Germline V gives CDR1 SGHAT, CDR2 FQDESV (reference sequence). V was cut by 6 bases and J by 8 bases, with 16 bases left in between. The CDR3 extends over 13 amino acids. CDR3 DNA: TGTGCCAGCAGTTACTCAGGGACGGTGGGCTACACCTTC. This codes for CASSYSGTVGYTF.

CDR3 coding DNA: TGTGCCAGCAGCCGCGGGACAAGGCGTGGTGGGTCGAATGAGCAGTTCTTC. Protein sequence: CASSRGTRRGGSNEQFF. The V gene is TRBV28, the J gene TRBJ2-1; either TRBD1 or TRBD2 may fit D (6 bases each). The length of the CDR3 is 17 residues. CDR1 and CDR2 from the germline V gene are MDHEN and SYDVKM. V lost 6 bases and J 7 bases, leaving 25 bases between the germline ends.

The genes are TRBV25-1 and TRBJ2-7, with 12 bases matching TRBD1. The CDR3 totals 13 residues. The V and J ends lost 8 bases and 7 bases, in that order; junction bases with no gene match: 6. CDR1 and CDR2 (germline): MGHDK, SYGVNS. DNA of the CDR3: TGTGCCAGCGCGGGACAGGGGGCGAGGGAGCAGTACTTC. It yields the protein CASAGQGAREQYF.

CDR3: CASSSFRGAGANVLTF. CDR3 nucleotide sequence: TGTGCCAGCAGTTCATTCAGGGGGGCTGGGGCCAACGTCCTGACTTTC. The chain joins TRBV28 to TRBJ2-6; TRBD1 might be the D (7 bases). Trimming pared 4 bases from V and 2 bases from J, leaving 12 bases between. Germline V CDR1 and CDR2: MDHEN, SYDVKM. The CDR3 is 16 residues long.

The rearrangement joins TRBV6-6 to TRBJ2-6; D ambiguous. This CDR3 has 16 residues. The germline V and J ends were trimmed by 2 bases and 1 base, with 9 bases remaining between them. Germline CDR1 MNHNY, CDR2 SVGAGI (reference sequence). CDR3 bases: TGTGCCAGCAGTTACCGTCAGCCATCTGGGGCCAACGTCCTGACTTTC. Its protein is CASSYRQPSGANVLTF.

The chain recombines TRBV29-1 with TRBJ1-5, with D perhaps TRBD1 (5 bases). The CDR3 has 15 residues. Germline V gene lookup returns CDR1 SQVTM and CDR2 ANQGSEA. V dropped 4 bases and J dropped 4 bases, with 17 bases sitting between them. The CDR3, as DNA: TGCAGCGTTGGAGCAGGGCCCGAGGGGAATCAGCCCCAGCATTTT. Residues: CSVGAGPEGNQPQHF.

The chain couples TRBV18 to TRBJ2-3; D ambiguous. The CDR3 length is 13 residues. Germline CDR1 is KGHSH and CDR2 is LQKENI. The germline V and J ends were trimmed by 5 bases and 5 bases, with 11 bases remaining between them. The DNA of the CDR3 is TGTGCCAGCTCAACGAATAATAAAGATACGCAGTATTTT. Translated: CASSTNNKDTQYF.

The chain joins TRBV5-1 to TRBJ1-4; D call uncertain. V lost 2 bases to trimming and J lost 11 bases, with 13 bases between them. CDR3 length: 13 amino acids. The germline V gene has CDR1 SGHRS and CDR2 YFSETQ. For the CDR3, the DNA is TGCGCCAGCAGCTTAAGTTTCCAAGACAAACTGTTTTTT. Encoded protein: CASSLSFQDKLFF.

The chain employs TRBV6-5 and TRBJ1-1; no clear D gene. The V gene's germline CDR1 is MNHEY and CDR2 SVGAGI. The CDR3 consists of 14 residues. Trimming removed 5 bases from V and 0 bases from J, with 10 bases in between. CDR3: CASSPLSMNTEAFF. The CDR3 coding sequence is TGTGCCAGCAGTCCCCTTTCGATGAACACTGAAGCTTTCTTT.

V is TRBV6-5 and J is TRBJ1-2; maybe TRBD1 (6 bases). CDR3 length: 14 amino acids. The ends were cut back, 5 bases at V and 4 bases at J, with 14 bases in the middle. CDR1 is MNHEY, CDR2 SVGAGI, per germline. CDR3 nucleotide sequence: TGTGCCAGCAGTAGAGCAGGGGTCTCCTATGGCTACACCTTC. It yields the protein CASSRAGVSYGYTF.

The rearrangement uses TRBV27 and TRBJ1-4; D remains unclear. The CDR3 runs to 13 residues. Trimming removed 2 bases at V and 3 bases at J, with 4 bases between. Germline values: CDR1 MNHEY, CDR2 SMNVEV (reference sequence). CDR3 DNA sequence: TGTGCCAGCAGTTTACTATCTAATGAAAAACTGTTTTTT. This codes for CASSLLSNEKLFF. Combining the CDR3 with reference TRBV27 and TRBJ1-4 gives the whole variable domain EAQVTQNPRYLITVTGKKLTVTCSQNMNHEYMSWYRQDPGLGLRQIYYSMNVEVTDKGDVPEGYKVSRKEKRNFPLILESPSPNQTSLYFCASSLLSNEKLFFGSGTQLSVL.

Here the CDR3 DNA reads TGCGCCAGCAGCTTGTCTACCCGGGGATACTACGAGCAGTACTTC. This codes for CASSLSTRGYYEQYF. This sequence joins TRBV5-1 and TRBJ2-7; possibly TRBD2 for D (5 bases). V lost 1 base and J 3 bases, leaving 14 bases between the germline ends. Germline CDR1 is SGHRS and CDR2 is YFSETQ. The CDR3 spans 15 residues.

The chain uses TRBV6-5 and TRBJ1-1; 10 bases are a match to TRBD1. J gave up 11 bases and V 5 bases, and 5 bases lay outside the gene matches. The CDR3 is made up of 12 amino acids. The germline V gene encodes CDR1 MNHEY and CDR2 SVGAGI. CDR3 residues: CASSGQGETAFF. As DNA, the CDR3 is TGTGCCAGCAGTGGACAGGGGGAGACGGCTTTCTTT.

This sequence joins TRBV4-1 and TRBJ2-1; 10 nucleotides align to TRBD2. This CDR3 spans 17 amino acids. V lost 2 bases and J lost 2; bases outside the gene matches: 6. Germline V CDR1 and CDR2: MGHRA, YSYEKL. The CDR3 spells CASSQWGTSGTYNEQFF. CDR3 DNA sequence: TGCGCCAGCAGCCAATGGGGAACTAGCGGGACCTACAATGAGCAGTTCTTC.

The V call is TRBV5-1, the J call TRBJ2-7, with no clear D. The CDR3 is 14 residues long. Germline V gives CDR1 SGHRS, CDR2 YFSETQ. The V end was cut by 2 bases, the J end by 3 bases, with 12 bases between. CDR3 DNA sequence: TGCGCCAGCAGCTTTGGGCAGAACCTCTACGAGCAGTACTTC. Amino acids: CASSFGQNLYEQYF.

The CDR3 loop reads CASSENTGETQYF. DNA for the CDR3: TGTGCCAGCTCAGAAAACACGGGAGAGACCCAGTACTTC. This chain uses TRBV18 with TRBJ2-5; D unresolved. The CDR3 extends over 13 amino acids. Germline V gene sequence: CDR1 KGHSH, CDR2 LQKENI. V lost 5 bases to trimming and J lost 4 bases, with 11 bases between them.

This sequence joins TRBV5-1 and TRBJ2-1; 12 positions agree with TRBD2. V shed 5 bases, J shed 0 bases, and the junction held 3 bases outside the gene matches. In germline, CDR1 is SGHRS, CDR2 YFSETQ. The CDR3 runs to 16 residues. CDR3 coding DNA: TGCGCCAGCAGGAAGACTAGCGGGAGCTCCTACAATGAGCAGTTCTTC. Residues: CASRKTSGSSYNEQFF. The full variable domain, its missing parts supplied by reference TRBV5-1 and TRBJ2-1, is KAGVTQTPRYLIKTRGQQVTLSCSPISGHRSVSWYQQTPGQGLQFLFEYFSETQRNKGNFPGRFSGRQFSNSRSEMNVSTLELGDSALYLCASRKTSGSSYNEQFFGPGTRLTVL.